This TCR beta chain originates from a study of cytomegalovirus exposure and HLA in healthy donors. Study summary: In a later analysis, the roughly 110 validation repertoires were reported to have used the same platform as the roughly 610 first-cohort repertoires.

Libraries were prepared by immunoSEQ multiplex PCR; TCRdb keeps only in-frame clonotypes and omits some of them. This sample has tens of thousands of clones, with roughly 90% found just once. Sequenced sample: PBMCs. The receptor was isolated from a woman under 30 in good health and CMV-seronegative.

The CDR3 DNA is TGTGCCAGCAGCTTGGGGGCCGACATCAGCACAGATACGCAGTATTTT. This gives the protein CASSLGADISTDTQYF. This chain joins TRBV5-5 and TRBJ2-3; D gene ambiguous. The ends were cut back, 0 bases at V and 0 bases at J, with 11 bases in the middle. In germline, CDR1 is SGHKS, CDR2 YYEKEE (reference sequence). CDR3 length equals 16 residues.